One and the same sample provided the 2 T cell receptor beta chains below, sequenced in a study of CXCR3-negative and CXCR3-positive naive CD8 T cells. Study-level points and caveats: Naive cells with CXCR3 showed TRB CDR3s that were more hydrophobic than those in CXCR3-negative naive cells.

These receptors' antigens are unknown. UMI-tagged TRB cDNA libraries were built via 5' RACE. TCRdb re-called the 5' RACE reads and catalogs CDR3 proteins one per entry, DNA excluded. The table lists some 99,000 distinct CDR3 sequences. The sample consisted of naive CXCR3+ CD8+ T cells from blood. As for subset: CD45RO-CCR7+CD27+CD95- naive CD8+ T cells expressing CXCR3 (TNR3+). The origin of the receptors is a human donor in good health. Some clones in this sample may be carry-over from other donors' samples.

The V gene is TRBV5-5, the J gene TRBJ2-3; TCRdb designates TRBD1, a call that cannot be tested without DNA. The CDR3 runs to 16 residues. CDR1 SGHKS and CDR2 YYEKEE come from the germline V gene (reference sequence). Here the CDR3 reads CASSLLRGGAGDTQYF.

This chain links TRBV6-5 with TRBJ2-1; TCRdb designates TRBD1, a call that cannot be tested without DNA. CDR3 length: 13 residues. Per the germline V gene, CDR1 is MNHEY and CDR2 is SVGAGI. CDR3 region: CASSYGQSNEQFF.